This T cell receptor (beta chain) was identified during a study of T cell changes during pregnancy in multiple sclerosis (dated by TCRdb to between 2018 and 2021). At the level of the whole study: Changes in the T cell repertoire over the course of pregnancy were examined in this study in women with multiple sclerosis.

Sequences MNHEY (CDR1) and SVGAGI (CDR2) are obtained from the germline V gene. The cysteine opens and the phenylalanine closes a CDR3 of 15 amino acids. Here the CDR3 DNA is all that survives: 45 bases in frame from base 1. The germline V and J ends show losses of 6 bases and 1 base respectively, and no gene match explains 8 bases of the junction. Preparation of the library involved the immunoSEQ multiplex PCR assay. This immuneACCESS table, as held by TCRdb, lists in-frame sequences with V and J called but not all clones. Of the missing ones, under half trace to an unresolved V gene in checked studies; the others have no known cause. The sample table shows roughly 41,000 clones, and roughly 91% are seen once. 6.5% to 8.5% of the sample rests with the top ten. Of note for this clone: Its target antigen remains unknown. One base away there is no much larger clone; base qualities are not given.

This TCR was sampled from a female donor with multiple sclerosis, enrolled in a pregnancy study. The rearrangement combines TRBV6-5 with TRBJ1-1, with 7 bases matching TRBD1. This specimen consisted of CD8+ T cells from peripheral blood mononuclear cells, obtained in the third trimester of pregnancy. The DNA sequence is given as TGTGCCAGCAGGCCGTACAGGGGAGGGAACACTGAAGCTTTCTTT. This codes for CASRPYRGGNTEAFF.